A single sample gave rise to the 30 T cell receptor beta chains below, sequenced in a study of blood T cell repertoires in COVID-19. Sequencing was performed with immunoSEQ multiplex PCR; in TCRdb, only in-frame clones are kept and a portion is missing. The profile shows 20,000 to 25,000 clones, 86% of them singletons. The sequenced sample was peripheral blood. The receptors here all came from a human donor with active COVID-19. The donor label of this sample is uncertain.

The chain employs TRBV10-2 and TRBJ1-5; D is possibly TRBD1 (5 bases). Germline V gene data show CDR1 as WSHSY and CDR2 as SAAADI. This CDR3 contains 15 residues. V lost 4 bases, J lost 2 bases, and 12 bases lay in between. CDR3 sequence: CASSARVGGNQPQHF. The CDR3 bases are TGCGCCAGCAGTGCCAGGGTAGGTGGCAATCAGCCCCAGCATTTT.

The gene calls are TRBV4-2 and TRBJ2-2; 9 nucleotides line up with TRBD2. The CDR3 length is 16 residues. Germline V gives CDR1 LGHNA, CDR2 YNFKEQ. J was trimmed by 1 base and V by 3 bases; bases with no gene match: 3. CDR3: CASSQERGENTGELFF. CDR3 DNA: TGTGCCAGCAGCCAGGAGCGGGGGGAGAACACCGGGGAGCTGTTTTTT.

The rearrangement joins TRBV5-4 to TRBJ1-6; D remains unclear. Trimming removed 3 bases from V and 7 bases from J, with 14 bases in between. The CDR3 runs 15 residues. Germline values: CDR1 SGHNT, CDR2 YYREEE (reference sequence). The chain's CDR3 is CASSSDGLKNSPLHF. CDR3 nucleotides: TGTGCCAGCAGCTCGGACGGACTGAAGAATTCACCCCTCCACTTT. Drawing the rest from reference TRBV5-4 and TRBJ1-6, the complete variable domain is ETGVTQSPTHLIKTRGQQVTLRCSSQSGHNTVSWYQQALGQGPQFIFQYYREEENGRGNFPPRFSGLQFPNYSSELNVNALELDDSALYLCASSSDGLKNSPLHFGNGTRLTVT.

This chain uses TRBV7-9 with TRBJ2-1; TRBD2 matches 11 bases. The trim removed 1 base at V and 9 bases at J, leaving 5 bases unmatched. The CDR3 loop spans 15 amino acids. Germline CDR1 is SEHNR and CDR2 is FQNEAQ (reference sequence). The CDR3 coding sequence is TGTGCCAGCAGCTTAGTTCCAGGGACTAGCGGTGAGCAGTTCTTC. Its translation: CASSLVPGTSGEQFF.

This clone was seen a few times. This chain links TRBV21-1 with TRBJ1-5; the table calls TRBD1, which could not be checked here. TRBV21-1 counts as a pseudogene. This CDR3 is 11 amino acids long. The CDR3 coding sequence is TGTGCCACAAACAGATATCAGCCCCAGCATTTT. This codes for CATNRYQPQHF.

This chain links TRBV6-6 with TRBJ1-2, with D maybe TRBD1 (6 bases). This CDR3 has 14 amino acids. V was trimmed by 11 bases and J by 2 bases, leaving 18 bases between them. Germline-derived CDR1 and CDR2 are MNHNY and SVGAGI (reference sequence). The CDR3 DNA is TGTGCCGCGGCAGGGGAAGGAGGAAACTATGGCTACACCTTC. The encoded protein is CAAAGEGGNYGYTF.

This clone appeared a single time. The CDR3 loop reads CASSIGTVSEQYF. The DNA for the CDR3 is TGTGCCAGCAGCATCGGGACAGTAAGCGAGCAGTACTTC. The chain joins TRBV3-1 (or the pseudogene TRBV3-2) to TRBJ2-7; 7 bases match TRBD1. The CDR3 runs to 13 residues. V shed 5 bases, J shed 6 bases, and the junction held 7 bases outside the gene matches. Germline assignment: CDR1 LGHDT and CDR2 YNNKEL (reference sequence).

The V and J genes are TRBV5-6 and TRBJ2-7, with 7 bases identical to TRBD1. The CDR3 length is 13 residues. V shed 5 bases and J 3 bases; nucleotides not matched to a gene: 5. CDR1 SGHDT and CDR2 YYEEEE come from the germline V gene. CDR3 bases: TGTGCCAGCAGGGGGACAGACCTCTACGAGCAGTACTTC. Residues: CASRGTDLYEQYF.

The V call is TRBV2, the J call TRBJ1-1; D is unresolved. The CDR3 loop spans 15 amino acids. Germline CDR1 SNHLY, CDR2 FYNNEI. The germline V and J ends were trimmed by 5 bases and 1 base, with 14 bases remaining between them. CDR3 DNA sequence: TGTGCCAGCAGTAGCGTACCGGTCGCGAACACTGAAGCTTTCTTT. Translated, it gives CASSSVPVANTEAFF.

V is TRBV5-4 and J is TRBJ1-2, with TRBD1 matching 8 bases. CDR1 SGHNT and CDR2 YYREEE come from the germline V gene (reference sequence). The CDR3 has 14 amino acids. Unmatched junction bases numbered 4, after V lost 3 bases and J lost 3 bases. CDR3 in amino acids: CASSSADRDYGYTF. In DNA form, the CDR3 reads TGTGCCAGCAGCTCGGCGGACAGGGACTATGGCTACACCTTC.

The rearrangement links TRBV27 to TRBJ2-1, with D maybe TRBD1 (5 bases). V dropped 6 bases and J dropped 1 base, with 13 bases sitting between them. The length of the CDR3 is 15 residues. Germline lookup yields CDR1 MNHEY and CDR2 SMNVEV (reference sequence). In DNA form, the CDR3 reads TGTGCCAGCAGGGATAGCAGGGCGTCCTACAATGAGCAGTTCTTC. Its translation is CASRDSRASYNEQFF.

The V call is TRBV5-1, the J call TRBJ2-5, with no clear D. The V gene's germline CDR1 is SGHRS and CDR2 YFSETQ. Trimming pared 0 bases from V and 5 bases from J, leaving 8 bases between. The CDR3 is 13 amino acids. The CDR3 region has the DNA TGCGCCAGCAGCTTGGAGAGTCGGGAGACCCAGTACTTC. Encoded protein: CASSLESRETQYF. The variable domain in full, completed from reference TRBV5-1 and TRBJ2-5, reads KAGVTQTPRYLIKTRGQQVTLSCSPISGHRSVSWYQQTPGQGLQFLFEYFSETQRNKGNFPGRFSGRQFSNSRSEMNVSTLELGDSALYLCASSLESRETQYFGPGTRLLVL.

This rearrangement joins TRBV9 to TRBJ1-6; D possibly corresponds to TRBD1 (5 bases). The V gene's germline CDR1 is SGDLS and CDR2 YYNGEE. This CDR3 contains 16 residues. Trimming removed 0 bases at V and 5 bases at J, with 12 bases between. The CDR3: CASSVGVGENNSPLHF. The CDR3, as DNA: TGTGCCAGCAGCGTAGGAGTAGGGGAAAATAATTCACCCCTCCACTTT.

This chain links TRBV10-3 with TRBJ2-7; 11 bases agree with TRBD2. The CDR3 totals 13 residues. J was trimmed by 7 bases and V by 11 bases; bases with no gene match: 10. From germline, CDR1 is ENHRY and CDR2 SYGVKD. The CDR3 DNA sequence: TGTGCCGCCACGATAGCGGGAGGGGGAGAGCAGTACTTC. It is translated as CAATIAGGGEQYF.

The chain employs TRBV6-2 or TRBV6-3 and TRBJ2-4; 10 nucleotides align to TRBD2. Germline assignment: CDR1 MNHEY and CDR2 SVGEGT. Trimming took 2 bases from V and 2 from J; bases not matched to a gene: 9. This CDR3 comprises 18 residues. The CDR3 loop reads CASSYPLLAGPTKNIQYF. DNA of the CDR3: TGTGCCAGCAGTTACCCCTTACTAGCGGGACCGACCAAAAACATTCAGTACTTC.

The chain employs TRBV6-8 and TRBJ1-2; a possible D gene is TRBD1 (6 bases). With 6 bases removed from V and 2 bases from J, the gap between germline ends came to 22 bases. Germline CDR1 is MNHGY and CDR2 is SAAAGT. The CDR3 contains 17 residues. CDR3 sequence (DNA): TGTGCCAGCAGCACAGGACCCGGGCCAGGGGCAAACTATGGCTACACCTTC. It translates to CASSTGPGPGANYGYTF.

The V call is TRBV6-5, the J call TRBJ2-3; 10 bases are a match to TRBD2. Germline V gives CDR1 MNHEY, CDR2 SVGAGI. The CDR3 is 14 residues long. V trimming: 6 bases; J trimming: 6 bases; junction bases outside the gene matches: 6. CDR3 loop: CASRLTSGEDTQYF. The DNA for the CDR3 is TGTGCCAGCAGGCTTACTAGCGGGGAGGATACGCAGTATTTT.

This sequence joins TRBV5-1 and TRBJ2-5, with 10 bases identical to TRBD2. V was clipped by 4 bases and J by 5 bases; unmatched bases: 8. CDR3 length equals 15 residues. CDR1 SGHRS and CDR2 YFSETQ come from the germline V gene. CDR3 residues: CASSRLAGVRETQYF. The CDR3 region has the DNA TGCGCCAGCAGCAGGCTAGCGGGAGTGAGGGAGACCCAGTACTTC.

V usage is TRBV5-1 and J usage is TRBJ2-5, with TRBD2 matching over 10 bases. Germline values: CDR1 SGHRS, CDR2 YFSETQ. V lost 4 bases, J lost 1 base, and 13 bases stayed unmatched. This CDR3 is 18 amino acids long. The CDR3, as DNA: TGCGCCAGCAGCCCGGGGTTCGTAGCGGGGGGATTCCAAGAGACCCAGTACTTC. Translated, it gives CASSPGFVAGGFQETQYF.

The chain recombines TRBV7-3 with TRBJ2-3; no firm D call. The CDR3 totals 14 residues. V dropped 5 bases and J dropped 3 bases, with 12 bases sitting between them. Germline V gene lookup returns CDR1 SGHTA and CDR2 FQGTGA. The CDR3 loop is CASSLLTHTDTQYF. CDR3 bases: TGTGCCAGCAGCCTTCTAACGCATACAGATACGCAGTATTTT. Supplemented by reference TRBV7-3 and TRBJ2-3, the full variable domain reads GAGVSQTPSNKVTEKGKYVELRCDPISGHTALYWYRQSLGQGPEFLIYFQGTGAADDSGLPNDRFFAVRPEGSVSTLKIQRTERGDSAVYLCASSLLTHTDTQYFGPGTRLTVL.

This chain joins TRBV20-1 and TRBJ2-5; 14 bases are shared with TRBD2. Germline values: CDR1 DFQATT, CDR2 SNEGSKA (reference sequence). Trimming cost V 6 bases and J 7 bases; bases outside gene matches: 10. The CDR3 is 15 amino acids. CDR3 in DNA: TGCAGTGCCAGTTCGACTAGCGGGGGGGACCTGACCCAGTACTTC. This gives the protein CSASSTSGGDLTQYF.

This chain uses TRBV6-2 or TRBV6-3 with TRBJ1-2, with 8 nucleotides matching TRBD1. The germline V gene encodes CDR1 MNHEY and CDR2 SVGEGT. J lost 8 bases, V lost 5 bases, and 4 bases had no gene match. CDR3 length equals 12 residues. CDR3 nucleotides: TGTGCCAGCAGTGGGACAGGTCGGGGCTACACCTTC. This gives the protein CASSGTGRGYTF.

CDR3 bases: TGTGCCAGCAGATTCGGACTAGCGGGGGGCACAGATACGCAGTATTTT. Translated, it gives CASRFGLAGGTDTQYF. The rearrangement links TRBV2 to TRBJ2-3, with TRBD2 matching over 13 bases. The germline V gene has CDR1 SNHLY and CDR2 FYNNEI. J gave up 1 base and V 6 bases, and 4 bases lay outside the gene matches. There are 16 residues in the CDR3. The full variable domain, completed using reference TRBV2 and TRBJ2-3, is EPEVTQTPSHQVTQMGQEVILRCVPISNHLYFYWYRQILGQKVEFLVSFYNNEISEKSEIFDDQFSVERPDGSNFTLKIRSTKLEDSAMYFCASRFGLAGGTDTQYFGPGTRLTVL.

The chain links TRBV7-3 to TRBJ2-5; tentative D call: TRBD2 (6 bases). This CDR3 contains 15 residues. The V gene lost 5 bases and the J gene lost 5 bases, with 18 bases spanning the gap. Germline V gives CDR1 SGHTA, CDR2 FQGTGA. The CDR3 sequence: CASSLIGSAGETQYF. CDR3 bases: TGTGCCAGCAGCCTCATCGGGAGCGCCGGCGAGACCCAGTACTTC.

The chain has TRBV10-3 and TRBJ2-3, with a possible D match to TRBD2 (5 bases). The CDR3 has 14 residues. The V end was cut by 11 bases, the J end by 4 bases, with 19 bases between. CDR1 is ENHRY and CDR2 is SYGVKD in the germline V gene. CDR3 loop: CASQEEGIPDTQYF. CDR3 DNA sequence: TGTGCCTCCCAGGAGGAAGGCATCCCAGATACGCAGTATTTT.

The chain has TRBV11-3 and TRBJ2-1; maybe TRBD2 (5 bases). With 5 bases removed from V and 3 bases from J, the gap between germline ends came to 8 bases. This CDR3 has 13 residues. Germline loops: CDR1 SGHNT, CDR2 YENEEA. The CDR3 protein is CASSPAGYNEQFF. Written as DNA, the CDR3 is TGTGCCAGCAGCCCTGCGGGCTACAATGAGCAGTTCTTC.

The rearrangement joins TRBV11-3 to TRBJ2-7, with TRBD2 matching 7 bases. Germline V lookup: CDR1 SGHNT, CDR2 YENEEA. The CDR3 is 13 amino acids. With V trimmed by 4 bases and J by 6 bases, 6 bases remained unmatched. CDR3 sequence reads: CASSSGGGGEQYF. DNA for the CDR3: TGTGCCAGCAGCTCGGGGGGTGGTGGCGAGCAGTACTTC.

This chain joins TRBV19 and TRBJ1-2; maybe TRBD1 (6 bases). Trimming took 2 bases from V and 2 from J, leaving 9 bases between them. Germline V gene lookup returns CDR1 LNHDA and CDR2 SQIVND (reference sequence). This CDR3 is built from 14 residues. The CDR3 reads CASSISTGNYGYTF. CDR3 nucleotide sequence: TGTGCCAGTAGTATATCCACAGGGAACTATGGCTACACCTTC. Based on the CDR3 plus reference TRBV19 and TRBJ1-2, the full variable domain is DGGITQSPKYLFRKEGQNVTLSCEQNLNHDAMYWYRQDPGQGLRLIYYSQIVNDFQKGDIAEGYSVSREKKESFPLTVTSAQKNPTAFYLCASSISTGNYGYTFGSGTRLTVV.

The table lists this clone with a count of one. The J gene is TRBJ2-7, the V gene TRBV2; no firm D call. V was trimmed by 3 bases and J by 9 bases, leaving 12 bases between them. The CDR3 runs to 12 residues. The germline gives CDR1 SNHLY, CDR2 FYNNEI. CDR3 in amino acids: CASSDTTFGQYF. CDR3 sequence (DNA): TGTGCCAGCAGTGATACTACATTCGGGCAGTACTTC.

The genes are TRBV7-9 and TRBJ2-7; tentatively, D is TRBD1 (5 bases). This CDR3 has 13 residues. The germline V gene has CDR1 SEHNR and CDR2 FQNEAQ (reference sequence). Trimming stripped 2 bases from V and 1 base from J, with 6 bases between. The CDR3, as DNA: TGTGCCAGCAGCTTAAAGGGGTCCTACGAGCAGTACTTC. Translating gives CASSLKGSYEQYF.